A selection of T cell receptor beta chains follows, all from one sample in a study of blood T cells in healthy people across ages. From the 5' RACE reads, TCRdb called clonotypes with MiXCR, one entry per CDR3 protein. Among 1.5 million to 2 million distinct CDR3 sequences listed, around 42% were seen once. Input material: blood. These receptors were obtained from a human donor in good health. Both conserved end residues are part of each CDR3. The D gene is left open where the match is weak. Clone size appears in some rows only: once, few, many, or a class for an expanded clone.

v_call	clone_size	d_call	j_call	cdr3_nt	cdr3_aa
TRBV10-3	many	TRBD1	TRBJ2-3	TGTGCCATCAGTGTTGTGTTTATCGGGACAGGGGGACTAAACGCCCCCGATACGCAGTATTTT	CAISVVFIGTGGLNAPDTQYF
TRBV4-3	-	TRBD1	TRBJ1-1	TGCGCCAGCAGTAAACAGGGGGCGCCCACTGAAGCTTTCTTT	CASSKQGAPTEAFF
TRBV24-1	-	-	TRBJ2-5	TGTGCCGCCAGTGATCCCAACTCCGGAGAGACCCAGTACTTC	CAASDPNSGETQYF
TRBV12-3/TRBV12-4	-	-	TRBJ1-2	TGTGCCAGCAGCTCCCCCCGCGGGATTGTTCGGGATGGCTACACCTTC	CASSSPRGIVRDGYTF
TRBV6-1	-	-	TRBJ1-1	TGTGCCAGCAGGTCTGACAGTTGGACTTTTATCAGTACTGAAGCTTTCTTT	CASRSDSWTFISTEAFF
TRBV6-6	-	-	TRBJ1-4	TGTGCCAGCAGACCTCGACCGACAACTAATGAAAAACTGTTTTTT	CASRPRPTTNEKLFF
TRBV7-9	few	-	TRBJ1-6	TGTGCCAGCAGCTTAGTGGTCTCTAATTCACCCCTCCACTTT	CASSLVVSNSPLHF
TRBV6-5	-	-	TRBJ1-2	TGTGCCAGCAGTCCCGTGGGGGAGATCTATGGCTACACCTTC	CASSPVGEIYGYTF
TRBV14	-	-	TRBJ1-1	TGTGCCAGCAGCCCCCCACGCGCGGCTGAAGCTTTCTTT	CASSPPRAAEAFF
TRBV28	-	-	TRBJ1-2	TGTGCCAGCAGAAGTCAAGGCTACACCTTC	CASRSQGYTF
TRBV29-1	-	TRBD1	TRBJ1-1	TGCAGCGGAGCGACAGGGAGGACCGAAGCTTTCTTT	CSGATGRTEAFF
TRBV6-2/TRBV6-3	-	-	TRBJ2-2	TGTGCCAGCAGTTACTCAACGGGGAGGAACGCCGGGGAGCTGTTTTTT	CASSYSTGRNAGELFF
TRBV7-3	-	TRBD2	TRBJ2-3	TGTGCCAGCAGCTTAGGGCGGGAGGGCTTAGCAGATACGCAGTATTTT	CASSLGREGLADTQYF
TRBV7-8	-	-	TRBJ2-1	TGTGCCAGCAGCTTAGTGAACGGGGTCAATGAGCAGTTCTTC	CASSLVNGVNEQFF
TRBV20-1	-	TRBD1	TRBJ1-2	TGCAGTGCTAGAGTTGGGACAGGAACCTACTATGGCTACACCTTC	CSARVGTGTYYGYTF
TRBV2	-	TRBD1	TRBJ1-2	TGTGCCACCAAGACAGGGATCAACTATGGCTACACCTTC	CATKTGINYGYTF
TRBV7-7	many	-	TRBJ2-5	TGTGCCAGCAGCCAGGGTCCAGAACAAGAGACCCAGTACTTC	CASSQGPEQETQYF
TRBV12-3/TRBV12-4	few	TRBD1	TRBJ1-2	TGTGCCAGCAGTAGGGAGGGGGCCGGAGGAGGCTACACCTTC	CASSREGAGGGYTF
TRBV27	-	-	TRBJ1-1	TGTGCCAGCAGTAGCATTCAGGGGAAACTTTCAGTAGTGAACACTGAAGCTTTCTTT	CASSSIQGKLSVVNTEAFF
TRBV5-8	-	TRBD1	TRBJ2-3	TGTGCCAGCAGCCTCTGGACAGGGGAAGGGAGCACAGATACGCAGTATTTT	CASSLWTGEGSTDTQYF
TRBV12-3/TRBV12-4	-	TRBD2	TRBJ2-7	TGTGCCAGCAGTTACAGAGGGGCGGGGGGGAACTACGAGCAGTACTTC	CASSYRGAGGNYEQYF
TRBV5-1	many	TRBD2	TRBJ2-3	TGCGCCAGCAGCTTGGATAGCGGGGGGGCCGGAGATACGCAGTATTTT	CASSLDSGGAGDTQYF
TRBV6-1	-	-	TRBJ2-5	TGTGCCAGCCTCAAAGACAGTACAGAGACCCAGTACTTC	CASLKDSTETQYF
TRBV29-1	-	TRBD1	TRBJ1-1	TGCAGCGTTGAGTGGGGACGGACAGGAACTGAAGCTTTCTTT	CSVEWGRTGTEAFF
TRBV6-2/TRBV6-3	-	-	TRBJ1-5	TGTGCCACCACCTCCGGGGTCATCAATCAGCCCCAGCATTTT	CATTSGVINQPQHF
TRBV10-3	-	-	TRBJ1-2	TGTGCCATCAGTGAGACAGAGGGTGACGGCTACACCTTC	CAISETEGDGYTF
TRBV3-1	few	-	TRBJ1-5	TGTGCCAGCAGCCTCCCTTGGGGGGAGGGCAATCAGCCCCAGCATTTT	CASSLPWGEGNQPQHF
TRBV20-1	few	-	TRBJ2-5	TGCAGTGTTCGGGCCCGGGAGACCCAGTACTTC	CSVRARETQYF
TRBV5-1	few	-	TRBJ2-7	TGCGCCAGCAGCGTGGCCCTTACCTACGAGCAGTACTTC	CASSVALTYEQYF
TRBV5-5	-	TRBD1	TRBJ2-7	TGTGCCAGCAACAGGGGGCGCGACAATGAGCAGTACTTC	CASNRGRDNEQYF
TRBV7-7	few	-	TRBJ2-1	TGTGCCAGCAGCTTAGCAGTAGCCAATGAGCAGTTCTTC	CASSLAVANEQFF
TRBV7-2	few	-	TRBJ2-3	TGTGCCAGCAGCTCCCGTTTTCTCACAGATACGCAGTATTTT	CASSSRFLTDTQYF
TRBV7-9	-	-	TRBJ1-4	TGTGCCAGCAGCCCAACAGAGGGCGAGGATGAAAAACTGTTTTTT	CASSPTEGEDEKLFF
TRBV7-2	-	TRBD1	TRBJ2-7	TGTGCCAGCAGCGGGACAGGGGTCGCCTACGAGCAGTACTTC	CASSGTGVAYEQYF
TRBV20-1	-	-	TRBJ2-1	TGCAGTGTTCCAGGACATCTCTCCTACAATGAGCAGTTCTTC	CSVPGHLSYNEQFF
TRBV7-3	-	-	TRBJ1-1	TGTGCCAGCAGCTTAACGCTGGGATCGAACACTGAAGCTTTCTTT	CASSLTLGSNTEAFF
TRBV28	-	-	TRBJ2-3	TGTGCCAGCAGTTTGGGGGTAGAGGATACGCAGTATTTT	CASSLGVEDTQYF
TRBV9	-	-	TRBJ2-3	TGTGCCAGCAGCGTAGAGGGGGGTTTCACAGATACGCAGTATTTT	CASSVEGGFTDTQYF
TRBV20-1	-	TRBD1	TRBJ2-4	TGCAGCGCCTTGGGACAGGCGCCGGCCAAAAACATTCAGTACTTC	CSALGQAPAKNIQYF
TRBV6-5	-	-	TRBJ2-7	TGTGCCAGCAGCCTCAGGGTAAAGCCTTACGAGCAGTACTTC	CASSLRVKPYEQYF
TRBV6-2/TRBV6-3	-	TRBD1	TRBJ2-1	TGTGCCAGCAGCCCAGACAGGGGCGAGAGTGATGAGCAGTTCTTC	CASSPDRGESDEQFF
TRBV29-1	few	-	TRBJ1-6	TGCAGGAAGACAACAGGGCACTATAATCCACCCCTCCACTTT	CRKTTGHYNPPLHF
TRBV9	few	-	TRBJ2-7	TGTGCCAGCAGCCCCCAGAGTAGGGGGAACCCCTACGAGCAGTACTTC	CASSPQSRGNPYEQYF
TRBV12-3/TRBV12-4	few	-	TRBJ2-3	TGTGCCAGCAGTTTGAGGCGGGGAAGCACGAATACGCAGTATTTT	CASSLRRGSTNTQYF
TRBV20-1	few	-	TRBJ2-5	TGCAGTGCTAGATTGGGCAGGATTAAGTACTTC	CSARLGRIKYF
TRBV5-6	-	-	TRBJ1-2	TGTGCCAGCAGCCCCGTGCGGGCAGGGTATGGCTACACCTTC	CASSPVRAGYGYTF
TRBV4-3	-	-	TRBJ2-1	TGCGCCAGCAGCCCAATCGGACTTAACAATGAGCAGTTCTTC	CASSPIGLNNEQFF
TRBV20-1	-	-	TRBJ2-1	TGCAGTGCTCTACCCGACTGGGCGGGGTACTCCTACAATGAGCAGTTCTTC	CSALPDWAGYSYNEQFF
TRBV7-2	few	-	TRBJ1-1	TGTGCCAGCAGCACAACAGGGTGGGTCACTGAAGCTTTCTTT	CASSTTGWVTEAFF
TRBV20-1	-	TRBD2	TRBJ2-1	TGCAGTGCTTTCCTAGCGGGGTACAATGAGCAGTTCTTC	CSAFLAGYNEQFF
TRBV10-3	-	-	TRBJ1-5	TGTGCCATCAGTGAGGACCGGGCTTCCCTTAATCAGCCCCAGCATTTT	CAISEDRASLNQPQHF